The clone carrying this T cell receptor beta chain was counted ten times or more. What it binds is unknown. The data are from a study of regulatory T cells in long-lasting Graves disease. Overall study results and limits: Public clonotype sharing was higher in persistent than newly diagnosed patients.

iRepertoire HTBI primers and Arm-PCR of CDR3 regions built TCR beta libraries. TCRdb re-analysed the multiplex PCR reads in MiXCR, keeping a single row per CDR3 protein. The table records approximately 440,000 distinct CDR3 sequences, about a sixth of them present only once. V gave up 5 bases and J gave up 2 bases; unmatched junction bases: 15. The CDR3 has 19 residues. Germline CDR1 and CDR2: SGHAT and FQDESV (reference sequence). Time point: newly diagnosed GD, antithyroid drugs for less than 3 months. PBMCs provided the RNA from which the TCR library was made. Graves' disease diagnoses used American Thyroid Association guidelines. Another study also made use of these data, one on T cells in Graves' hyperthyroidism and ophthalmopathy. Per that paper: The hyperthyroidism was newly diagnosed and had lasted under 2 months; the patients were aged 18 to 65.

The receptor was isolated from a man in his forties with Graves disease. The chain combines TRBV11-1 with TRBJ2-1, with 10 bases matching TRBD2. The sample in question was peripheral blood mononuclear cells (PBMCs), obtained at new diagnosis, from a patient treated with antithyroid drugs. In DNA, the CDR3 is TGTGCCAGCAGCCCCAACGGGGCTAGCGGGAGCACGACCTACAATGAGCAGTTCTTC. Translation gives CASSPNGASGSTTYNEQFF.